This entry lists 32 T cell receptor beta chains sequenced from one sample in a study of post-analysis software for immune sequencing data. Unique molecular identifiers were carried by the TCR beta cDNA libraries. TCRdb analysed the PCR reads with MiXCR anew, one entry per CDR3 protein. The data show roughly 800,000 distinct CDR3 sequences, around 27% seen once. Findings and caveats of the study: There were roughly 5 TRBV segments more frequent in patients than controls, and TRBV5-6, TRBV5-1 and TRBV20-1 were among them.

No antigen has been identified for these receptors. The sample comprised blood. The receptors were gathered from a girl between 10 and 17 years old with multiple sclerosis.

The chain couples TRBV5-1 to TRBJ2-6; possible D gene TRBD1, 6 bases. Germline V lookup: CDR1 SGHRS, CDR2 YFSETQ. The V gene lost 4 bases and the J gene lost 0 bases, with 14 bases spanning the gap. CDR3 length: 17 amino acids. In nucleotides, the CDR3 is TGCGCCAGCAGCACCCTGACAGGAAACTCTGGGGCCAACGTCCTGACTTTC. It yields the protein CASSTLTGNSGANVLTF.

V gene TRBV7-2 combines with J gene TRBJ2-5; 10 bases align to TRBD1. The CDR3 consists of 16 residues. The V segment lost 7 bases and the J segment 5 bases; nucleotides outside the gene matches: 13. Germline loops: CDR1 SGHTA, CDR2 FQGNSA. The chain's CDR3 is CASNTETGGWGETQYF. The CDR3 nucleotides are TGTGCCAGCAACACCGAGACAGGGGGCTGGGGGGAGACCCAGTACTTC.

Here the CDR3 DNA reads TGTGCCAGCAGACGCCCCGGCTATCCGTCCCACGAGCAGTACTTC. This translates into CASRRPGYPSHEQYF. This chain connects TRBV6-6 to TRBJ2-7; D ambiguous. CDR1 is MNHNY and CDR2 is SVGAGI in the germline V gene (reference sequence). The CDR3 extends over 15 amino acids. The V gene lost 6 bases and the J gene lost 5 bases, with 20 bases spanning the gap.

Remarks on this clonotype: The junction does not match germline at one end; this may be a read error. The V gene is TRBV12-3 or TRBV12-4, the J gene TRBJ2-5; TRBD2 matches 13 bases. The CDR3 runs to 13 residues. CDR3 region: CASGTSGTNEQYF. CDR3 DNA: TGCGCCAGCGGGACTAGCGGGACCAATGAGCAGTACTTC.

The chain employs TRBV28 and TRBJ2-7; 10 positions agree with TRBD2. The germline V gene encodes CDR1 MDHEN and CDR2 SYDVKM. Trimming at V came to 4 bases and at J to 9 bases, leaving 12 bases not matched to a gene. The CDR3 totals 15 residues. The CDR3 loop reads CASSSPSGRVGVQYF. The CDR3 bases are TGTGCCAGCAGTTCTCCAAGCGGGAGGGTAGGCGTGCAGTACTTC.

The chain employs TRBV25-1 and TRBJ2-2; weak D call: TRBD1 (6 bases). The CDR3 consists of 16 residues. The germline V and J ends were trimmed by 4 bases and 1 base, with 13 bases remaining between them. CDR1 and CDR2 (germline): MGHDK, SYGVNS. CDR3 coding DNA: TGTGCCAGCAGTGCACTCCGGGACAAGAACACCGGGGAGCTGTTTTTT. Protein sequence: CASSALRDKNTGELFF. Full variable domain (outside the CDR3, taken from reference TRBV25-1 and TRBJ2-2): EADIYQTPRYLVIGTGKKITLECSQTMGHDKMYWYQQDPGMELHLIHYSYGVNSTEKGDLSSESTVSRIRTEHFPLTLESARPSHTSQYLCASSALRDKNTGELFFGEGSRLTVL.

This clonotype came up many times. The chain combines TRBV6-5 with TRBJ2-7, with D unclear. The germline V gene has CDR1 MNHEY and CDR2 SVGAGI. The CDR3 runs 14 residues. V gave up 3 bases and J gave up 0 bases, with 9 bases separating them. Written as DNA, the CDR3 is TGTGCCAGCAGTTATTTTCAGAGCTCCTACGAGCAGTACTTC. Translated, it gives CASSYFQSSYEQYF.

The V call is TRBV29-1, the J call TRBJ1-4, with D unclear. The ends were cut back, 8 bases at V and 4 bases at J, with 8 bases in the middle. Germline assignment: CDR1 SQVTM and CDR2 ANQGSEA. The CDR3 spans 11 residues. The CDR3 reads CSIAINEKLFF. The CDR3 DNA follows: TGCAGCATTGCCATTAATGAAAAACTGTTTTTT.

The J gene is TRBJ1-5, the V gene TRBV20-1; D remains ambiguous. V dropped 0 bases and J dropped 6 bases, with 15 bases sitting between them. CDR3 length equals 15 residues. Looked up from germline, CDR1 is DFQATT and CDR2 is SNEGSKA (reference sequence). The CDR3 spells CSARDRQVSSQPQHF. CDR3 nucleotide sequence: TGCAGTGCTAGAGATCGGCAGGTATCTAGTCAGCCCCAGCATTTT.

Worth noting for this clonotype: A much larger clone sits a single nucleotide away, making a read error possible. The V and J genes are TRBV9 and TRBJ2-5; possible D gene TRBD2, 5 bases. V was cut by 3 bases and J by 2 bases, with 11 bases left in between. The CDR3 runs to 14 residues. The germline V gene has CDR1 SGDLS and CDR2 YYNGEE. CDR3 loop: CASSGGILQETQYF. The CDR3 DNA reads as TGTGCCAGCAGCGGAGGGATATTACAAGAGACCCAGTACTTC.

Many counts were recorded for this clonotype. The chain is built from TRBV5-5 and TRBJ2-7; tentatively, D is TRBD2 (6 bases). Germline values: CDR1 SGHKS, CDR2 YYEKEE (reference sequence). With 0 bases removed from V and 6 bases from J, the gap between germline ends came to 13 bases. The CDR3 loop spans 14 amino acids. DNA for the CDR3: TGTGCCAGCAGCTTGGATCGCGGGATGGGCGAGCAGTACTTC. Translating gives CASSLDRGMGEQYF.

This clonotype showed up just a few times. The J gene is TRBJ2-1, the V gene TRBV5-8, with 12 bases lining up with TRBD1. Trimming took 4 bases from V and 8 from J; bases not matched to a gene: 10. Per germline, CDR1 SGHTS and CDR2 YDEGEE. The CDR3 spans 16 residues. The CDR3 coding sequence is TGTGCCAGCAGCCGTCAAGGGGACAGGGGGCATTATGAGCAGTTCTTC. This encodes CASSRQGDRGHYEQFF.

The chain recombines TRBV28 with TRBJ1-1, with TRBD1 as a possible D gene (5 bases). From germline, CDR1 is MDHEN and CDR2 SYDVKM. Trimming took off 8 bases at V and 6 bases at J, with 22 bases between the two ends. The CDR3 consists of 15 residues. This CDR3 reads CASPRSRGEYSEAFF. CDR3 sequence (DNA): TGTGCCAGCCCTAGATCTAGAGGGGAGTATTCTGAAGCTTTCTTT.

The gene calls are TRBV14 and TRBJ2-3; maybe TRBD1 (5 bases). The CDR3 runs 14 residues. V lost 0 bases to trimming and J lost 4 bases, with 8 bases between them. Germline CDR1 SGHDN, CDR2 FVKESK. The CDR3: CASSQDWGPDTQYF. The CDR3 DNA sequence: TGTGCCAGCAGCCAAGACTGGGGCCCAGATACGCAGTATTTT.

V usage is TRBV25-1 and J usage is TRBJ2-7, with TRBD1 identical over 9 bases. The V segment lost 6 bases and the J segment 6 bases; nucleotides outside the gene matches: 9. The CDR3 is 14 residues long. Germline V lookup: CDR1 MGHDK, CDR2 SYGVNS. CDR3 DNA: TGTGCCAGCAGCGGAACAGGGGGCGGAGGCGAGCAGTACTTC. Translating it yields CASSGTGGGGEQYF.

The chain links TRBV12-3 or TRBV12-4 to TRBJ2-7, with 8 bases aligning to TRBD2. The V segment lost 5 bases and the J segment 7 bases; nucleotides outside the gene matches: 13. The CDR3 sequence is 15 residues long. The CDR3 loop is CASSPGGGRSVEQYF. CDR3 nucleotides: TGTGCCAGCAGTCCGGGGGGGGGCCGCTCGGTAGAGCAGTACTTC.

The CDR3 DNA sequence: TGTGCCAGCAGCGTCAGGGACAGGGAGAACACTGAAGCTTTCTTT. This codes for CASSVRDRENTEAFF. The chain couples TRBV9 to TRBJ1-1; 9 bases map to TRBD1. CDR1 is SGDLS, CDR2 YYNGEE, per germline. V lost 2 bases to trimming and J lost 1 base; unmatched junction nucleotides: 3. This CDR3 spans 15 amino acids.

Remarks on this clonotype: One end of the junction does not line up with germline, which may come from a read error. The chain employs TRBV20-1 and TRBJ1-1, with D maybe TRBD1 (5 bases). Germline CDR1 is DFQATT and CDR2 is SNEGSKA (reference sequence). The CDR3 is made up of 11 amino acids. As DNA, the CDR3 is TGCAGTAGACAGATGAACACTGAAGTTTTCTTT. It translates to CSRQMNTEVFF.

This chain joins TRBV12-3 or TRBV12-4 and TRBJ1-1; D remains ambiguous. V shed 6 bases and J shed 4 bases, with 12 bases lying between them. CDR3 length equals 13 residues. The CDR3 bases are TGTGCCAGCAGCCCCGACTGGTCCACTGAAGCTTTCTTT. This translates into CASSPDWSTEAFF.

The chain has TRBV5-1 and TRBJ2-1, with D possibly matching TRBD2 (5 bases). Per the germline V gene, CDR1 is SGHRS and CDR2 is YFSETQ. The CDR3 spans 15 residues. V shed 3 bases and J shed 13 bases, with 23 bases lying between them. CDR3 sequence (DNA): TGCGCCAGCAGCTCCCACCCGGCCGGAGCGGAGACCCAGTTCTTC. It encodes CASSSHPAGAETQFF.

Regarding this clonotype: Compared with germline, one end of the junction differs, possibly owing to a read error. The chain employs TRBV12-3 or TRBV12-4 and TRBJ2-1, with 9 bases identical to TRBD2. This CDR3 is built from 15 residues. The CDR3 is CVSTLGRGGSDEQFF. The CDR3 DNA follows: TGTGTCAGCACTCTGGGGCGGGGGGGCAGCGATGAGCAGTTCTTC.

This clonotype was found a few times. The chain is built from TRBV20-1 and TRBJ2-7; TRBD2 matches at 8 bases. The CDR3 contains 13 residues. V was pared by 6 bases and J by 6 bases, with 10 bases of the junction left unmatched. Germline values: CDR1 DFQATT, CDR2 SNEGSKA (reference sequence). Here the CDR3 DNA reads TGCAGTGCCCCTCGGGAGGGAATTATCGAGCAGTACTTC. This codes for CSAPREGIIEQYF.

This clonotype has more than one count but fewer than ten. The rearrangement uses TRBV20-1 and TRBJ1-1; 8 nucleotides align to TRBD1. This CDR3 comprises 14 residues. Per the germline V gene, CDR1 is DFQATT and CDR2 is SNEGSKA (reference sequence). V dropped 3 bases and J dropped 10; count of bases not matched to a gene: 13. As DNA, the CDR3 is TGCAGTGCTAGTGGTTCGGCGACAGGGGCGGGAGCTTTCTTT. Translation gives CSASGSATGAGAFF.

The genes are TRBV12-3 or TRBV12-4 and TRBJ1-5, with D unclear. The V gene lost 2 bases and the J gene lost 0 bases, with 14 bases spanning the gap. The CDR3 consists of 17 residues. This CDR3 reads CASSLRGRLNSNQPQHF. CDR3 DNA: TGTGCCAGCAGTTTACGCGGACGGCTAAATAGCAATCAGCCCCAGCATTTT.

The CDR3 DNA reads as TGTGCCAGCAGCTTACTCAGCGGGAGGGCGAATGAGCAGTACTTC. Its protein product is CASSLLSGRANEQYF. The chain joins TRBV7-2 to TRBJ2-7; 10 bases are shared with TRBD2. CDR3 length: 15 amino acids. Germline V lookup: CDR1 SGHTA, CDR2 FQGNSA. V lost 2 bases, J lost 7 bases, and 8 bases stayed unmatched.

This clonotype showed up just a few times. The chain combines TRBV27 with TRBJ1-1, with 7 nucleotides matching TRBD1. CDR3 length: 17 amino acids. The junction had 11 bases not matched to a gene; V was cut back by 0 bases and J by 4 bases. The germline V gene encodes CDR1 MNHEY and CDR2 SMNVEV (reference sequence). The CDR3 sequence: CASSLSGRGIRGTEAFF. Here the CDR3 DNA reads TGTGCCAGCAGTTTATCGGGCAGGGGGATACGTGGCACTGAAGCTTTCTTT.

The chain has TRBV29-1 and TRBJ2-1, with 7 bases identical to TRBD2. This CDR3 comprises 13 residues. Germline loops: CDR1 SQVTM, CDR2 ANQGSEA. V shed 5 bases and J 4 bases; nucleotides not matched to a gene: 5. CDR3 residues: CSVRGGLYNEQFF. CDR3 DNA sequence: TGCAGCGTTCGCGGGGGACTGTACAATGAGCAGTTCTTC.

At least ten counts were recorded for this clonotype. The J gene is TRBJ2-1, the V gene TRBV18, with D uncertain. The V end lost 6 bases, the J end lost 2 bases, and 8 bases lay between the germline ends. The CDR3 totals 13 residues. Germline CDR1 KGHSH, CDR2 LQKENI. CDR3 residues: CASSWATYNEQFF. In nucleotides, the CDR3 is TGTGCCAGCTCCTGGGCGACCTACAATGAGCAGTTCTTC.

This clonotype is a singleton in its sample. This CDR3 reads CASSPWTGGAGFPGELFF. In DNA form, the CDR3 reads TGTGCCAGCAGTCCATGGACAGGGGGCGCGGGTTTTCCCGGGGAGCTGTTTTTT. V is TRBV12-3 or TRBV12-4 and J is TRBJ2-2; 11 nucleotides match TRBD1. The CDR3 spans 18 residues. The ends lost 5 bases at V and 6 bases at J; junction bases unmatched: 14.

V gene TRBV20-1 combines with J gene TRBJ2-3; 12 bases are shared with TRBD2. The germline V gene has CDR1 DFQATT and CDR2 SNEGSKA (reference sequence). J lost 4 bases, V lost 4 bases, and 3 bases had no gene match. The CDR3 spans 14 residues. For the CDR3, the DNA is TGCAGTGCTACGACTAGCGGGGGACCAGATACGCAGTATTTT. Protein product: CSATTSGGPDTQYF.

This sequence joins TRBV20-1 and TRBJ2-2, with TRBD2 identical over 10 bases. This CDR3 has 17 amino acids. The germline CDR1 and CDR2 sequences are DFQATT and SNEGSKA (reference sequence). After removal of 0 bases from V and 4 bases from J, the junction contained 8 bases not matched to a gene. The DNA of the CDR3 is TGCAGTGCTAGAGATCGGAGCGGGGGGGCCGGCACCGGGGAGCTGTTTTTT. Residues: CSARDRSGGAGTGELFF.

This clonotype was found a few times. V gene TRBV25-1 combines with J gene TRBJ2-1; 8 nucleotides match TRBD2. V shed 4 bases, J shed 6 bases, and the junction held 14 bases outside the gene matches. The CDR3 contains 17 residues. Germline V CDR1 and CDR2: MGHDK, SYGVNS. The CDR3 region has the DNA TGTGCCAGCAGTGCCCCCGTGGGAGTAGCGGGATCCAATGAGCAGTTCTTC. This codes for CASSAPVGVAGSNEQFF.